The TCR beta chain under discussion was sequenced for a study of PD-1 blockade in classical Hodgkin lymphoma (dated by TCRdb to about 2020). Study-wide context: To define a peripheral blood immune signature of response to PD-1 blockade in classical Hodgkin lymphoma, the study combined TCR beta sequencing with CyTOF.

The Qiagen DNeasy kit was used to extract genomic DNA both from unsorted PBMCs and from the negatively selected CD4+ and CD8+ fractions. Amplification of TCR beta CDR3 regions was done by immunoSEQ multiplex PCR with primers that anneal to V and J segments. A synthetic immune receptor repertoire was used to minimize amplification bias, and remaining bias was computationally removed after sequencing. As for the authors' bioinformatics: Custom Python scripts were used to quantify repertoire diversity as the Shannon entropy index. Unsorted, CD4+ and CD8+ repertoires were analyzed separately, except for combined analyses in which CD4+ and CD8+ sequences were merged in silico. The table comes from immuneACCESS by way of TCRdb, which keeps in-frame sequences with V and J called. Part of the clones is missing from these tables; in studies checked, under half for an unresolved V gene and the rest for unknown reasons. The V and J calls and clone size were taken over from that table, and D and trimming were inferred from the DNA. This sample gives about 22,000 clones in total; 75% to 95% of them show up just once. Roughly 0.58% of the sample is in the top ten clones.

Read against the paper, the sample's time point label means: newly diagnosed, previously untreated cHL patient sample. A Miltenyi CD4+ T cell isolation kit was used for magnetic negative selection to purify CD4+ T cells from thawed PBMCs. As a comparison group for the relapsed/refractory trial patients, PBMCs were sequenced from patients with newly diagnosed, previously untreated classical Hodgkin lymphoma. Peripheral blood was collected in 8 mL Vacutainer Cell Preparation Tubes, from which PBMCs were isolated by centrifugation and then cryopreserved. Purified CD4+ and CD8+ fractions were prepared only for cases where an additional PBMC sample was available. Magnetically labelled cells were depleted on LS columns in a quadroMACS separator, and the flow-through was collected as the purified fraction. From cysteine to phenylalanine, the CDR3 is 15 amino acids long. The entry retains the CDR3 DNA only, 45 bases that are in frame from base 1. The germline V gene (reference sequence) provides CDR1 SEHNR and CDR2 FQNEAQ. The junction shows trimming of 5 bases on V and 2 bases on J, and the gene matches do not reach 7 bases of it.

Worth noting for this clone: The antigen this receptor binds is unknown. Base qualities were left out, and no much larger clone turns up one base away.

Study-wide conclusions, independent of this receptor: Baseline TCR diversity was reported to be lower in newly diagnosed patients than in healthy donors, and even lower in relapsed/refractory patients. Only a single clinical trial cohort was studied, and what caused the repertoire differences, possibly disease activity or prior therapy, remained undefined.

What was sequenced was CD4+ T cells from blood. The clonotype comes from a human donor with classical Hodgkin lymphoma. The chain joins TRBV7-9 to TRBJ1-2, with 8 bases aligning to TRBD1. Read as DNA, the sequence is TGTGCCAGCAGCCGACAGGGGATGAGAAACTATGGCTACACCTTC. It specifies CASSRQGMRNYGYTF. Joined to the reference TRBV7-9 and TRBJ1-2 proteins, this CDR3 gives the full variable domain: DTGVSQNPRHKITKRGQNVTFRCDPISEHNRLYWYRQTLGQGPEFLTYFQNEAQLEKSRLLSDRFSAERPKGSFSTLEIQRTEQGDSAMYLCASSRQGMRNYGYTFGSGTRLTVV.